The source of this T cell receptor (beta chain) is a study of T cell repertoires in cytomegalovirus infection (dated by TCRdb to between 2017 and 2020). With regard to the full study: Because public TCR beta signatures pointed to carriage of CMV infection together with the matching HLA type, the HLA type of each donor mattered for the analysis.

Concerning this clonotype: Its recognized antigen is unknown. A much larger clone sits a single nucleotide away, making a read error possible.

Looking up the germline V gene (reference sequence) yields CDR1 LNHDA and CDR2 SQIVND. From the cysteine through the phenylalanine, the CDR3 covers 12 amino acids. Only CDR3 DNA remains: 36 bases, in frame from the first base. The sample was run on an Illumina HiSeq 1500. TCRdb reworked the public reads: Q25 trimming with fastp, MiXCR clone assembly, productive beta chains retained. Records with the same CDR3 protein are collapsed into one entry carrying the most frequent genes and DNA. The sample records 200,000 to 300,000 distinct CDR3 sequences, about an eighth of which are singletons. The ten largest clonotypes hold around 9.5% of the sample. The paper's findings and limits, for the study overall: In the ex vivo response, HLA-C-restricted CMV-specific TCR beta clonotypes were dominant, and in two of eight donors the single most frequent clonotype came from this HLA-C-restricted group. In both this cohort and an independent roughly 400-donor cohort, the cumulative frequency of public TCR beta family members distinguished carriers of CMV infection plus the relevant HLA type.

The receptor was isolated from a human donor in good health (CMV status not recorded). Some clones in this sample may be carry-over from other donors' samples. Here the chain combines TRBV19 and TRBJ1-1, with a weak D call of TRBD1 (5 bases match). Sequencing was performed on PBMCs. The CDR3 has the sequence CDSSDWGTEAFF. The sequenced DNA: TGTGACAGTAGTGACTGGGGGACTGAAGCTTTCTTT.